The 5 T cell receptor beta chains given below trace back to one sample, sequenced in a study of neurological immune-mediated disorders. Time point here: longitudinal time-point 1 (baseline). TCRdb fed the 5' RACE reads into MiXCR, producing one record per CDR3 protein. The sample comprises some 60,000 distinct CDR3 sequences, over 8.5% of which are singletons, and less than 8% rests with the top ten. The sample comprised PBMCs. The source of these receptors is a male donor with HTLV-1-associated myelopathy (HAM/TSP).

This clonotype was recorded at least ten times. The chain links TRBV2 to TRBJ1-5, with D hard to call. The CDR3 extends over 14 amino acids. Trimming stripped 3 bases from V and 4 bases from J, with 10 bases between. Germline V lookup: CDR1 SNHLY, CDR2 FYNNEI. As DNA, the CDR3 is TGTGCCAGCAGTGACGACTCCGCAAATCAGCCCCAGCATTTT. Encoded protein: CASSDDSANQPQHF.

Comments on this clonotype: The junction differs from germline at one of its ends, possibly a read error. The chain recombines TRBV7-2 with TRBJ1-6, with D possibly TRBD1 on 6 matching bases. The CDR3 extends over 16 amino acids. CDR1 is SGHTA and CDR2 is FQGNSA in the germline V gene. CDR3 sequence reads: CVSSLVDSGVVSPLHF. The DNA of the CDR3 is TGTGTCAGCAGCTTAGTCGACTCAGGGGTTGTTTCACCCCTCCACTTT.

This clonotype occurred many times. The CDR3 loop reads CASSLPGHRNTIYF. Written as DNA, the CDR3 is TGTGCCAGCAGCCTTCCGGGACATCGAAACACCATATATTTT. The chain joins TRBV7-2 to TRBJ1-3; D may be TRBD1 (6 bases). V was shortened by 5 bases and J by 5 bases, with 13 bases between the two germline ends. Germline V CDR1 and CDR2: SGHTA, FQGNSA. This CDR3 has 14 amino acids. The variable domain in full, completed from reference TRBV7-2 and TRBJ1-3, reads GAGVSQSPSNKVTEKGKDVELRCDPISGHTALYWYRQSLGQGLEFLIYFQGNSAPDKSGLPSDRFSAERTGGSVSTLTIQRTQQEDSAVYLCASSLPGHRNTIYFGEGSWLTVV.

This clonotype was counted many times. The chain is built from TRBV3-1 and TRBJ1-6; no clear D gene. The length of the CDR3 is 13 residues. V lost 0 bases to trimming and J lost 9 bases, with 6 bases between them. Germline CDR1 LGHDT, CDR2 YNNKEL (reference sequence). CDR3 protein: CASSQDTGSPLHF. In DNA form, the CDR3 reads TGTGCCAGCAGCCAAGATACGGGTTCACCCCTCCACTTT.

This clonotype was seen ten or more times. J is TRBJ1-1 and V is TRBV4-2, with D unresolved. The V and J ends lost 0 bases and 0 bases respectively, with 8 bases between them. CDR3 length equals 15 residues. The germline gives CDR1 LGHNA, CDR2 YNFKEQ. The CDR3 is CASSQDQSLNTEAFF. In DNA, the CDR3 is TGTGCCAGCAGCCAAGACCAAAGCCTGAACACTGAAGCTTTCTTT.